The 29 T cell receptor beta chains in this list originate from one sample, sequenced in a study of T cell clonality in common variable immunodeficiency. Profiling relied on immunoSEQ multiplex PCR, and the TCRdb table lists in-frame clones only, not all of them. The repertoire shows fewer than 75,000 clones, none seen only once; the top ten take 1.7%. The sequenced material came from peripheral blood mononuclear cells. Source of these receptors: a person aged 18 to 70 in good health.

There are many counts of this clone. The sequence runs out 3 residues before the end of the CDR3; the remainder is reconstructed from the germline J gene. The chain employs TRBV18 and TRBJ2-2; D ambiguous. The germline V gene has CDR1 KGHSH and CDR2 LQKENI. The CDR3 covers 13 residues. Trimming took 0 bases from V and 7 from J, leaving 6 bases between them. The CDR3 spells CASSPPGFGELFF. The covered CDR3 bases are TGTGCCAGCTCACCACCAGGGTTCGGGGAG.

This clone was detected many times. The read finishes 3 residues shy of the CDR3 end, and the germline J gene is used to complete it. The rearrangement links TRBV18 to TRBJ2-3; 10 nucleotides line up with TRBD2. This CDR3 is built from 14 residues. Trimming took 9 bases from V and 4 from J; bases not matched to a gene: 7. Germline loops: CDR1 KGHSH, CDR2 LQKENI. Incomplete CDR3 DNA: TGTGCCAGTTTCCCGGGACTAGCGTCAGATACG. Translated: CASFPGLASDT. In full, the CDR3 is CASFPGLASDTQYF.

This clone was counted ten times or more. The read falls 3 residues short of the CDR3 end, and the missing part is taken from the germline J gene. J is TRBJ1-1 and V is TRBV7-9; D is unclear. The germline V gene encodes CDR1 SEHNR and CDR2 FQNEAQ (reference sequence). This CDR3 has 14 residues. Trimming removed 1 base at V and 7 bases at J, with 13 bases between. The CDR3 reads CASSLVGRKNEAFF. CDR3 DNA, as far as it was read: TGTGCCAGCAGCTTAGTTGGCAGGAAGAATGAA. Full variable domain (outside the CDR3, taken from reference TRBV7-9 and TRBJ1-1): DTGVSQNPRHKITKRGQNVTFRCDPISEHNRLYWYRQTLGQGPEFLTYFQNEAQLEKSRLLSDRFSAERPKGSFSTLEIQRTEQGDSAMYLCASSLVGRKNEAFFGQGTRLTVV.

This clone occurred many times. The read comes to an end 3 residues before the CDR3 does, leaving the germline J gene to fill in the end. The chain employs TRBV10-1 and TRBJ1-1; TRBD1 agrees at 12 bases. The CDR3 covers 13 residues. Germline V gene sequence: CDR1 WNHNN, CDR2 SYGVQD (reference sequence). The DNA read from the CDR3 is TGCGCCAGCAGTGGGGACAGGGGGCACGAA. Protein sequence: CASSGDRGHE. The whole CDR3 reads CASSGDRGHEAFF.

This clone was seen ten or more times. The CDR3 end is not reached by the read, which stops 3 residues before it; the germline J gene fills it in. The chain combines TRBV14 with TRBJ2-1; 11 bases are a match to TRBD2. This CDR3 comprises 15 residues. The germline gives CDR1 SGHDN, CDR2 FVKESK. The V and J ends lost 4 bases and 4 bases, in that order; junction bases with no gene match: 3. CDR3 DNA (partial): TGTGCCAGCAGCCCCGGGACTAGCGGATACAATGAG. Translated, it gives CASSPGTSGYNE. The entire CDR3 sequence reads CASSPGTSGYNEQFF.

This clone showed up just a few times. The read terminates 3 residues ahead of where the CDR3 ends, so the germline J gene completes it. The sample has other DNA sequences that encode this CDR3 too. The chain employs TRBV13 and TRBJ2-1; TRBD2 agrees at 7 bases. The CDR3 is made up of 18 amino acids. Germline lookup yields CDR1 PRHDT and CDR2 FYEKMQ (reference sequence). V was clipped by 1 base and J by 0 bases; unmatched bases: 9. CDR3 region: CASSLEGGGRSSYNEQFF. The sequenced CDR3 bases are TGTGCCAGCAGCTTAGAGGGCGGGGGAAGGAGCTCCTACAATGAG.

This clone was picked up many times. Sequencing ends 3 residues short of the CDR3 end; the germline J gene provides the rest. J is TRBJ2-5 and V is TRBV29-1; 8 bases align to TRBD2. Looked up from germline, CDR1 is SQVTM and CDR2 is ANQGSEA. Unmatched junction bases numbered 5, after V lost 1 base and J lost 1 base. The CDR3 spans 15 residues. The CDR3 sequence is CSVEGRGAVQETQYF. The sequenced part of the CDR3 DNA is TGCAGCGTTGAAGGGCGGGGGGCGGTCCAAGAGACC.

The sample holds many counts of this clone. The read is 3 residues too short to cover the CDR3 end, so that end is filled in from the germline J gene. The rearrangement joins TRBV3-1 (or the pseudogene TRBV3-2) to TRBJ2-3; 7 bases agree with TRBD2. J was trimmed by 2 bases and V by 3 bases; bases with no gene match: 5. This CDR3 spans 15 amino acids. CDR1 and CDR2 (germline): LGHDT, YNNKEL (reference sequence). The sequenced CDR3 bases are TGTGCCAGCAGCCACAGCGGGGCCCCCACAGATACG. Translated: CASSHSGAPTDT. The full CDR3 reads CASSHSGAPTDTQYF.

Turning to this clone: The read terminates 3 residues ahead of where the CDR3 ends, so the germline J gene completes it. The chain is built from TRBV10-2 and TRBJ1-5; TRBD1 aligns across 9 bases. Trimming removed 8 bases from V and 5 bases from J; junction bases left unmatched: 7. There are 14 residues in the CDR3. Germline CDR1 and CDR2: WSHSY and SAAADI. The sequenced CDR3 bases are TGCGCCAGCGGGATGACAGGGGGGGATCAGCCC. This gives the protein CASGMTGGDQP. The full CDR3 is CASGMTGGDQPQHF.

This clone was observed many times. The CDR3 sequence is CSASLAGGTGELFF. The sequenced part of the CDR3 DNA is TGCAGTGCTAGTCTAGCGGGGGGGACCGGGGAG. The J gene is TRBJ2-2, the V gene TRBV20-1; 12 positions agree with TRBD2. The sequence runs out 3 residues before the end of the CDR3; the remainder is reconstructed from the germline J gene. The CDR3 spans 14 residues. The V segment lost 3 bases and the J segment 5 bases; nucleotides outside the gene matches: 1. Germline assignment: CDR1 DFQATT and CDR2 SNEGSKA (reference sequence).

A few counts support this clone. The DNA ends 3 residues before the CDR3 does, and the rest of the CDR3 is filled in from the germline J gene. This sequence joins TRBV10-2 and TRBJ2-5; D call uncertain. V lost 3 bases and J 4 bases, leaving 15 bases between the germline ends. This CDR3 is 15 amino acids long. CDR1 WSHSY and CDR2 SAAADI come from the germline V gene. The part of the CDR3 DNA that was read is TGCGCCAGCAGTGAACCCCAAGGCAGCGCAGAGACC. Translating it yields CASSEPQGSAET. The entire CDR3 protein is CASSEPQGSAETQYF.

This clone showed up many times. The read halts 3 residues ahead of the CDR3 end, with the missing end drawn from the germline J gene. V is TRBV5-1 and J is TRBJ2-7; maybe TRBD2 (7 bases). Trimming left V 4 bases short and J 5 bases short, with 16 bases between. The CDR3 is 14 amino acids. Germline-derived CDR1 and CDR2 are SGHRS and YFSETQ. The CDR3 spells CASSLPGRGNEQYF. Incomplete CDR3 DNA: TGCGCCAGCAGCCTACCGGGGAGGGGGAACGAG.

This clone turned up a few times. The sequence runs out 3 residues before the end of the CDR3; the remainder is reconstructed from the germline J gene. The chain combines TRBV6-1 with TRBJ1-2; the D gene is possibly TRBD1 (5 bases). The CDR3 contains 16 residues. Germline V gives CDR1 MNHNS, CDR2 SASEGT. The DNA read from the CDR3 is TGTGCCAGCAGTGAAGGGGGCGGGGCCCCCGTAGATACC. It specifies CASSEGGGAPVDT. The entire CDR3 reads CASSEGGGAPVDTYTF.

This clone was seen ten or more times. The read terminates 3 residues ahead of where the CDR3 ends, so the germline J gene completes it. V and J are TRBV29-1 and TRBJ2-1; 10 bases fit TRBD1. Looked up from germline, CDR1 is SQVTM and CDR2 is ANQGSEA. The junction had 4 bases not matched to a gene; V was cut back by 4 bases and J by 7 bases. The CDR3 is 13 amino acids. CDR3 DNA (partial): TGCAGCGTTGGGGGACAGGGGATTAATGAG. Its translation is CSVGGQGINE. The CDR3 in full is CSVGGQGINEQFF.

This clone was detected ten times or more. The CDR3 end lies 3 residues beyond the end of the read and is filled in from the germline J gene. V usage is TRBV10-3 and J usage is TRBJ1-2; D may be TRBD1 (5 bases). The CDR3 has 12 amino acids. Trimming took off 10 bases at V and 3 bases at J, with 12 bases between the two ends. The germline CDR1 and CDR2 sequences are ENHRY and SYGVKD. The CDR3 bases that were read are TGTGCCACCAGAACAGGCGACTATGGC. Residues: CATRTGDYG. The whole CDR3 protein reads CATRTGDYGYTF.

This clone has a count of ten or more. Sequence at one end of the junction differs from germline and may be a read error. The read falls 3 residues short of the CDR3 end, and the missing part is taken from the germline J gene. The genes are TRBV7-7 and TRBJ2-3, with 7 positions matching TRBD2. The CDR3 has 15 residues. The germline V gene has CDR1 SSHAT and CDR2 FNYEAQ (reference sequence). The CDR3 bases that were read are TGTGCTAGCAGCTTCAGCACTAGCGACACAGATACG. The encoded protein is CASSFSTSDTDT. The CDR3 in its entirety is CASSFSTSDTDTQYF.

This clone was picked up many times. The read terminates 3 residues before the CDR3 end, so the remaining end is supplied by the germline J gene. The chain recombines TRBV5-1 with TRBJ2-7, with TRBD1 matching over 7 bases. CDR1 is SGHRS and CDR2 is YFSETQ in the germline V gene. The CDR3 is 13 residues long. Trimming took 4 bases from V and 3 from J; bases not matched to a gene: 4. The CDR3 loop reads CASSVGQDYEQYF. Partial CDR3 DNA: TGCGCCAGCAGCGTCGGACAGGACTACGAG.

At least ten counts were recorded for this clone. The CDR3 is cut off 3 residues early in the read; its end comes from the germline J gene. V usage is TRBV2 and J usage is TRBJ2-7; no definite D call. This CDR3 has 12 amino acids. The germline CDR1 and CDR2 sequences are SNHLY and FYNNEI. Trimming took 3 bases from V and 3 from J, leaving 6 bases between them. CDR3 DNA, as far as it was read: TGTGCCAGCAGTGACAGGCACTACGAG. Translation gives CASSDRHYE. The CDR3 in full is CASSDRHYEQYF.

This clone was recorded many times. The sequence runs out 3 residues before the end of the CDR3; the remainder is reconstructed from the germline J gene. The V and J genes are TRBV29-1 and TRBJ1-1, with 8 bases aligning to TRBD1. The ends lost 5 bases at V and 4 bases at J; junction bases unmatched: 6. The CDR3 has 13 amino acids. The V gene's germline CDR1 is SQVTM and CDR2 ANQGSEA. The CDR3 spells CSVTTGGGTEAFF. The CDR3 DNA, read in part, is TGCAGCGTTACCACAGGGGGGGGCACTGAA.

The sample holds many counts of this clone. Read sequence stops 3 residues before the CDR3 end, and the germline J gene provides the missing end. The rearrangement uses TRBV12-3 or TRBV12-4 and TRBJ1-5; no definite D call. The V gene lost 5 bases and the J gene lost 5 bases, with 10 bases spanning the gap. This CDR3 is 13 amino acids long. The part of the CDR3 DNA that was read is TGTGCCAGCAGTAAGACACGCCATCAGCCC. This codes for CASSKTRHQP. The entire CDR3 is CASSKTRHQPQHF.

This clone came up many times. The sequence runs out 3 residues before the end of the CDR3; the remainder is reconstructed from the germline J gene. This sequence joins TRBV20-1 and TRBJ2-3, with D possibly being TRBD2 (5 bases). Between the trimmed V and J ends, which lost 0 bases and 2 bases, there was a span of 15 bases. The CDR3 is 16 amino acids. In germline, CDR1 is DFQATT, CDR2 SNEGSKA (reference sequence). CDR3 in amino acids: CSARDRGWYDTDTQYF. The sequenced part of the CDR3 DNA is TGCAGTGCTAGAGATCGGGGTTGGTACGACACAGATACG.

This clone has a count of ten or more. The read falls 3 residues short of the CDR3 end, and the missing part is taken from the germline J gene. The chain couples TRBV19 to TRBJ1-3; D is uncertain. This CDR3 is 11 amino acids long. CDR1 is LNHDA, CDR2 SQIVND, per germline (reference sequence). Trimming pared 10 bases from V and 2 bases from J, leaving 6 bases between. The covered CDR3 bases are TGTGCCATAAGGGCTGGAAACACC. Translation gives CAIRAGNT. The whole CDR3 sequence is CAIRAGNTIYF.

This clone was observed many times. The read falls 3 residues short of the CDR3 end, and the missing part is taken from the germline J gene. V usage is TRBV7-2 and J usage is TRBJ2-3; 10 bases fit TRBD2. CDR1 and CDR2 (germline): SGHTA, FQGNSA. The V segment lost 5 bases and the J segment 6 bases; nucleotides outside the gene matches: 8. There are 15 residues in the CDR3. The CDR3 sequence: CASSPSGGREDTQYF. Incomplete CDR3 DNA: TGTGCCAGCAGCCCTAGCGGGGGCCGAGAGGATACG.

This clone was observed many times. The read stops 3 residues short of the end of the CDR3; the missing end is completed from the germline J gene. The chain carries TRBV5-4 and TRBJ1-2; D gene ambiguous. The CDR3 covers 15 residues. Trimming removed 0 bases from V and 1 base from J, with 10 bases in between. Germline V lookup: CDR1 SGHNT, CDR2 YYREEE (reference sequence). CDR3 residues: CASSLVAGINYGYTF. Incomplete CDR3 DNA: TGTGCCAGCAGCTTGGTCGCAGGTATTAACTATGGC.

There are many counts of this clone. Read sequence stops 3 residues before the CDR3 end, and the germline J gene provides the missing end. The V call is TRBV4-1, the J call TRBJ1-4; D is possibly TRBD1 (6 bases). The CDR3 extends over 15 amino acids. CDR1 is MGHRA, CDR2 YSYEKL, per germline. Trimming took 4 bases from V and 7 from J, leaving 16 bases between them. The CDR3 bases that were read are TGCGCCAGCAGCCTAACCAGGGGTCTTGGTGAAAAA. Its translation is CASSLTRGLGEK. Given in full, the CDR3 is CASSLTRGLGEKLFF.

This clone was observed at least ten times. With the read ending 3 residues before the CDR3 end, the germline J gene is used to fill in that end. This rearrangement joins TRBV28 to TRBJ2-7; D is uncertain. Trimming shortened V by 6 bases and J by 3 bases, and 9 bases separated the two germline ends. Germline V gene lookup returns CDR1 MDHEN and CDR2 SYDVKM. The CDR3 extends over 12 amino acids. CDR3 sequence: CASRARYYEQYF. Incomplete CDR3 DNA: TGTGCCAGCAGGGCGCGGTACTACGAG.

This clone has ten or more counts. The sequence runs out 3 residues before the end of the CDR3; the remainder is reconstructed from the germline J gene. This chain joins TRBV29-1 and TRBJ1-2; 8 bases fit TRBD1. This CDR3 contains 14 residues. V lost 6 bases, J lost 4 bases, and 10 bases stayed unmatched. Per germline, CDR1 SQVTM and CDR2 ANQGSEA. CDR3 sequence: CSVTDRVGAYGYTF. Partial CDR3 DNA: TGCAGCGTAACGGACAGGGTGGGAGCCTATGGC.

This clone occurred a few times. The CDR3 end lies 3 residues beyond the end of the read and is filled in from the germline J gene. The chain employs TRBV30 and TRBJ1-2; 7 nucleotides align to TRBD1. The V gene's germline CDR1 is GTSNPN and CDR2 SVGIG (reference sequence). This CDR3 region has 14 residues. The CDR3 sequence: CAWSVAGGPYDYTF. CDR3 DNA, as far as it was read: TGTGCCTGGAGTGTTGCAGGGGGACCCTACGAC.

The table lists this clone with many counts. Read sequence stops 3 residues before the CDR3 end, and the germline J gene provides the missing end. This chain joins TRBV29-1 and TRBJ2-1; TRBD2 agrees at 16 bases. The CDR3 contains 16 residues. Germline assignment: CDR1 SQVTM and CDR2 ANQGSEA. Trimming removed 8 bases from V and 7 bases from J; junction bases left unmatched: 11. The part of the CDR3 DNA that was read is TGCAGCTCCAAAGGGACTAGCGGGAGGGCGGGAAATGAG. Its translation: CSSKGTSGRAGNE. The entire CDR3 protein is CSSKGTSGRAGNEQFF.